This T cell receptor (beta chain) was recovered during a study of blood T cell repertoires in COVID-19. On the study more broadly: Samples came from the United States, Italy and Spain, spanning acute and convalescent COVID-19. The analysed material was cDNA or gDNA that came from T cells, B-cell-depleted T cells, or PBMCs.

In the study's own analysis: Estimation of nucleated cell counts was performed using reference gene primer amplification. The data were produced by immunoSEQ multiplex PCR, yet TCRdb's version contains in-frame clones alone and is incomplete. That table furnishes V, J and clone size, whereas the DNA furnished D and trimming. The data show roughly 260,000 clones, with roughly 88% seen just once and approximately 2.1% held by the top ten. The CDR3 is 15 amino acids. V shed 7 bases and J shed 1 base, with 16 bases lying between them. Germline CDR1 is LNHDA and CDR2 is SQIVND (reference sequence). The chain recombines TRBV19 with TRBJ2-5; D might be TRBD2 (5 bases). Sample: peripheral blood. The receptor's source is a woman aged 40 to 50 who had recovered from COVID-19. DNA of the CDR3: TGTGCCAGTATAGACAACCGGGAATTCCAAGAGACCCAGTACTTC. The encoded protein is CASIDNREFQETQYF.